One sample yielded the 18 T cell receptor beta chains listed below, sequenced in a study of T cells expressing NK-cell markers. TCRdb reprocessed the 5' RACE reads and keeps a single row for each CDR3 protein, giving no DNA. Recorded for this sample: fewer than 200,000 distinct CDR3 sequences. Sequenced: blood T cells: a sorted CD56 or NKG2C T cell subset, CD4+ or CD8+ T cells, or bulk PBMC T cells (not recorded which). These receptors were obtained from a woman between 18 and 70 years old in good health.

This chain joins TRBV7-2 and TRBJ1-1. In germline, CDR1 is SGHTA, CDR2 FQGNSA. The CDR3 sequence is 14 residues long. The CDR3 spells CASSSTGTSTEAFF.

The chain links TRBV5-1 to TRBJ2-7; TCRdb gives TRBD1 as the D gene, but with no DNA this cannot be confirmed. The length of the CDR3 is 13 residues. Germline V CDR1 and CDR2: SGHRS, YFSETQ. CDR3 in amino acids: CASSLGQVPEQYF.

This chain links TRBV6-5 with TRBJ2-2; there is no DNA to check the TCRdb D call of TRBD2. This CDR3 spans 18 amino acids. CDR1 and CDR2 (germline): MNHEY, SVGAGI. CDR3 residues: CASSYSKASGRGTGELFF.

The chain combines TRBV10-3 with TRBJ2-5. This CDR3 is built from 11 residues. The germline V gene has CDR1 ENHRY and CDR2 SYGVKD. CDR3 in amino acids: CATGRQETQYF.

V and J are TRBV12-3 or TRBV12-4 and TRBJ1-3. The CDR3 is 14 amino acids. CDR3 protein: CASSPGARGNTIYF.

The V and J genes are TRBV2 and TRBJ1-1. The CDR3 spans 14 residues. Germline-derived CDR1 and CDR2 are SNHLY and FYNNEI. The CDR3: CASSNPDGNTEAFF.

This chain uses TRBV21-1 with TRBJ2-7; the TCRdb call, TRBD1, lacks DNA for checking. TRBV21-1 is an annotated pseudogene. This CDR3 spans 17 amino acids. The CDR3 loop is CASSKARRTGDTYEQYF.

V gene TRBV29-1 combines with J gene TRBJ2-3; the D call from TCRdb, TRBD1, cannot be confirmed without DNA. This CDR3 spans 15 amino acids. The germline V gene encodes CDR1 SQVTM and CDR2 ANQGSEA. Here the CDR3 reads CSVAPQGSLGGTQYF.

The chain employs TRBV7-2 and TRBJ2-1; with no DNA, the TCRdb D assignment of TRBD2 cannot be verified. From germline, CDR1 is SGHTA and CDR2 FQGNSA. This CDR3 region has 17 residues. CDR3 residues: CASSSSGLAGGYNEQFF.

This chain connects TRBV12-3 or TRBV12-4 to TRBJ1-2. This CDR3 contains 14 residues. CDR3: CASSLTRPTYGYTF.

The CDR3 reads CASSQVGTSQETQYF. This chain uses TRBV3-1 with TRBJ2-5; there is no DNA to check the TCRdb D call of TRBD1. This CDR3 comprises 15 residues. The germline CDR1 and CDR2 sequences are LGHDT and YNNKEL (reference sequence).

CDR3 region: CASRFPRTSGGDNEQFF. The chain combines TRBV12-2 with TRBJ2-1; TCRdb picks TRBD2, but there is no DNA to check that call. TRBV12-2 is annotated as a pseudogene. The CDR3 totals 17 residues.

V is TRBV24-1 and J is TRBJ2-1; TCRdb's assignment of TRBD1 cannot be checked, as there is no DNA. CDR1 is KGHDR, CDR2 SFDVKD, per germline. The CDR3 loop spans 17 amino acids. The CDR3 loop reads CATSALSRDRGLWEQFF.

The chain uses TRBV12-3 or TRBV12-4 and TRBJ2-1; TCRdb picks TRBD2, but there is no DNA to check that call. The CDR3 is 13 amino acids. The CDR3 sequence: CASRVGTWGEQFF.

This rearrangement joins TRBV6-5 to TRBJ2-7; there is no DNA to check the TCRdb D call of TRBD1. Germline V CDR1 and CDR2: MNHEY, SVGAGI. CDR3 length: 15 residues. CDR3 protein: CASSYSTGSVSEQYF.

The chain has TRBV16 and TRBJ1-5. Germline CDR1 KGHSY, CDR2 FQNENV. This CDR3 contains 14 residues. The CDR3 reads CASSHGTENQPQHF.

This chain connects TRBV9 to TRBJ2-7; TCRdb's D call of TRBD2 is untestable without DNA. This CDR3 has 18 residues. Germline V gives CDR1 SGDLS, CDR2 YYNGEE. The CDR3 is CASSVGLKASGRTYEQYF. Full variable domain (missing parts from reference TRBV9 and TRBJ2-7): DSGVTQTPKHLITATGQRVTLRCSPRSGDLSVYWYQQSLDQGLQFLIQYYNGEERAKGNILERFSAQQFPDLHSELNLSSLELGDSALYFCASSVGLKASGRTYEQYFGPGTRLTVT.

The CDR3 sequence: CASSPGTIGPSYNEQFF. The genes are TRBV7-6 and TRBJ2-1; TCRdb reports TRBD2, a call that lacks DNA to check it against. The CDR3 is 17 residues long. Per germline, CDR1 SGHVS and CDR2 FNYEAQ.